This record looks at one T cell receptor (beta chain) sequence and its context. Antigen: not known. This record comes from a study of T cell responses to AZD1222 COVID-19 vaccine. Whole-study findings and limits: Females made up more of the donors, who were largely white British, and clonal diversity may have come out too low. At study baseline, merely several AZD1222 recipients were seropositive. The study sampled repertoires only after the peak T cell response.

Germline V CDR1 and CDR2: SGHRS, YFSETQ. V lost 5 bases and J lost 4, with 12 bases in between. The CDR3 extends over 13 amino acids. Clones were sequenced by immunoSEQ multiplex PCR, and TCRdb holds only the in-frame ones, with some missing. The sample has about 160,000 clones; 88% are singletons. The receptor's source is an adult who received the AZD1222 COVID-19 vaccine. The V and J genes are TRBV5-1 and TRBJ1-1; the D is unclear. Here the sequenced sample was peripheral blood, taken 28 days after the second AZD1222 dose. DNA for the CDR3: TGCGCCAGCAGTAGGTATCTAGGCACTGAAGCTTTCTTT. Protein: CASSRYLGTEAFF.